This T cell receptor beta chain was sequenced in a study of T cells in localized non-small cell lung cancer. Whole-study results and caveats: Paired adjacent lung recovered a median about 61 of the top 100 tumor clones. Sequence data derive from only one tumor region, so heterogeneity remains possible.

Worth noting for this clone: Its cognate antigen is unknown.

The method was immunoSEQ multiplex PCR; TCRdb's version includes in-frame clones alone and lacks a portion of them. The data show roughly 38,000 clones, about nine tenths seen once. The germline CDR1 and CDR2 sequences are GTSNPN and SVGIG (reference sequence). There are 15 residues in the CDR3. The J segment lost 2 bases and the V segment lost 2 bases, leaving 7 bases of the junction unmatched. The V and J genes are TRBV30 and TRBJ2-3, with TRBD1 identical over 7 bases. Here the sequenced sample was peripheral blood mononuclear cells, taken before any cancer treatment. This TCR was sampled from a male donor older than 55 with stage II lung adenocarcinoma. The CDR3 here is CAWSSRQGNTDTQYF. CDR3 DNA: TGTGCCTGGAGTTCCCGACAGGGAAACACAGATACGCAGTATTTT.